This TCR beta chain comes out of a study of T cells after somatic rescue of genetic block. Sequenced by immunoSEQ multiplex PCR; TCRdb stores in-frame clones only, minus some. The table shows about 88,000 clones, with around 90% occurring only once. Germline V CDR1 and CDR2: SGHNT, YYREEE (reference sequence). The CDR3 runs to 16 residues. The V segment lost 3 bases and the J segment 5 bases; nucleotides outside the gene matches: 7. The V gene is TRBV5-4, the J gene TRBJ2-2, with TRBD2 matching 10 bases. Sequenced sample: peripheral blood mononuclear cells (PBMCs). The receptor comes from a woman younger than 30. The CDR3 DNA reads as TGTGCCAGCAGCTCGTTAGCGGGAGGAGGTACCGGGGAGCTGTTTTTT. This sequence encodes CASSSLAGGGTGELFF.